This paragraph covers one T cell receptor beta chain sequence. The target antigen is unknown. Roughly 0.45 to 1 ug RNA was reverse transcribed with random hexamers. By means of immunoSEQ multiplex PCR, TCR beta CDR3 spanning 54 Vbeta and 13 Jbeta underwent amplification. TCRdb re-called the immunoSEQ multiplex PCR reads with MiXCR, one entry per CDR3 protein. In the table there are under 350,000 distinct CDR3 sequences, 92% of which are singletons. Control patients had untreated stable or active relapsing-remitting multiple sclerosis by revised McDonald criteria. TEMRA cells were enriched by FACS, and CD4+ and CD8+ T cells were negatively isolated. These data come from a study of CD8 T cells in Susac syndrome. Regarding the study as a whole: By the study's own acknowledgment, its TCR sequencing and HLA analysis included relatively few individuals.

The CDR3 totals 14 residues. Germline CDR1 MRHNA, CDR2 SNTAGT. V lost 6 bases to trimming and J lost 4 bases; unmatched junction nucleotides: 4. The source material was CD4+ T cells from PBMCs. The gene calls are TRBV6-4 and TRBJ1-4; 8 nucleotides line up with TRBD1. The clonotype was recovered from a human donor with multiple sclerosis. The CDR3 sequence: CASREDRDNEKLFF. As DNA, the CDR3 is TGTGCCAGCAGAGAGGACAGGGATAATGAAAAACTGTTTTTT.